This TCR beta chain came from a study of Ad26.COV2.S vaccination and SARS-CoV-2 variants. Clones were read by immunoSEQ multiplex PCR, and TCRdb kept only the in-frame ones, dropping some. The data contain approximately 410,000 clones, roughly 90% of them singletons. The V and J ends lost 1 base and 7 bases, in that order; junction bases with no gene match: 5. CDR1 is SGHVS and CDR2 is FNYEAQ in the germline V gene. The CDR3 has 15 residues. Treatment indicated: roughly 19 received Ad26.COV2.S at low or high dose, single or two shots; 5 received placebo; per-sample allocation not given. Day 63 after the first injection of vaccine or placebo was the sampling time.

The sequence derives from a person between 18 and 59 years old who received the Ad26.COV2.S COVID-19 vaccine or a placebo. The input for sequencing was peripheral blood, taken in a trial of Ad26.COV2.S vaccine versus placebo. The V gene is TRBV7-6, the J gene TRBJ1-4; 8 bases are shared with TRBD1. CDR3 amino acids: CASSLGDRGGEKLFF. The CDR3 DNA reads TGTGCCAGCAGCTTAGGTGACAGGGGAGGTGAAAAACTGTTTTTT.